Below, one TCR beta chain is given with its context. Germline assignment: CDR1 MDHEN and CDR2 SYDVKM. Deletions cut 5 bases from V and 0 bases from J, with 20 bases between. This CDR3 has 18 amino acids. This sample is drawn from a study of blood T cell repertoires in COVID-19. The authors' processing: By means of reference gene primer amplification, nucleated cell counts were estimated. This table comes from immunoSEQ multiplex PCR, and its TCRdb copy is limited to in-frame clones, with some not included. V and J calls and clone size are those listed in that table; D and trimming were worked out from the DNA. The sample records 150,000 to 200,000 clones, around 83% being singletons.

Sequenced sample: peripheral blood. V and J are TRBV28 and TRBJ1-5; the D gene is possibly TRBD1 (6 bases). The clonotype originates from an older woman who had recovered from COVID-19. CDR3 DNA: TGTGCCAGCAGTCCCAACAGGGCCGCCCGGGGTAGCAATCAGCCCCAGCATTTT. Amino acids: CASSPNRAARGSNQPQHF.